This T cell receptor beta chain appears in the sequencing data of a study of T cells after posttransplantation cyclophosphamide. General study points: Tissue-infiltrating T cells from skin or gut overlapped little with blood T cells. After PTCy, TRB diversity resembled that of CNI/methotrexate controls.

V was clipped by 3 bases and J by 0 bases; unmatched bases: 5. The CDR3 sequence is 16 residues long. Germline V gene data show CDR1 as MGHRA and CDR2 as YSYEKL. Busulfan-fludarabine conditioning, marrow transplant, and cyclophosphamide on days +3 and +4 were administered. TCRdb's table, derived via immunoSEQ multiplex PCR, lists solely in-frame clones and lacks some. The sample holds roughly 23,000 clones; around 85% are singletons and the top ten take around an eighth. A few counts support this clone. Its specificity is not known. The chain recombines TRBV4-1 with TRBJ2-5; TRBD2 aligns across 9 bases. The specimen was PBMCs, collected after allogeneic stem cell transplant with posttransplant cyclophosphamide. This receptor was taken from a female patient aged 30 to 45 who received an allogeneic stem cell transplant from an unrelated donor, was CMV-positive, and had no GVHD. Some T cells may arise from the graft donor. The CDR3 loop is CASSHLSGGYQETQYF. The CDR3 DNA reads TGCGCCAGCAGCCACCTAAGCGGGGGGTACCAAGAGACCCAGTACTTC.